A single sample is the source of the 26 T cell receptor beta chains below, sequenced in a study of radiotherapy plus CTLA-4 blockade in lung cancer. Repertoires were generated with immunoSEQ multiplex PCR, while TCRdb's copy carries only in-frame clones and drops some. The table has 75,000 to 80,000 clones, about 87% seen once; the top ten hold approximately 0.9%. The starting material was peripheral blood, obtained from a patient treated with radiotherapy plus ipilimumab. The origin of the receptors is a human donor with non-small cell lung cancer who had stable disease on radiotherapy plus ipilimumab.

This clone was picked up one time. The J gene is TRBJ2-6, the V gene TRBV19; D is possibly TRBD1 (6 bases). V gave up 1 base and J gave up 0 bases, with 10 bases separating them. Germline loops: CDR1 LNHDA, CDR2 SQIVND (reference sequence). This CDR3 is built from 17 residues. The CDR3 DNA is TGTGCCAGTAGTATAGGCAGGGGCCGCTCTGGGGCCAACGTCCTGACTTTC. It codes for CASSIGRGRSGANVLTF.

The chain combines TRBV10-3 with TRBJ2-1; D gene ambiguous. Germline loops: CDR1 ENHRY, CDR2 SYGVKD. This CDR3 comprises 15 residues. Trimming left V 0 bases short and J 8 bases short, with 14 bases between. CDR3 in DNA: TGTGCCATCAGTGAGTCGCGCAGTGGTTGGTATGAGCAGTTCTTC. Translation gives CAISESRSGWYEQFF.

The chain recombines TRBV5-4 with TRBJ2-1; D gene unclear. The CDR3 spans 14 residues. Trimming shortened V by 0 bases and J by 6 bases, and 10 bases separated the two germline ends. CDR1 and CDR2 from the germline V gene are SGHNT and YYREEE (reference sequence). This CDR3 reads CASSLAAVSNEQFF. CDR3 bases: TGTGCCAGCAGCTTGGCTGCCGTAAGCAATGAGCAGTTCTTC.

This clone was seen more than once but under ten times. This chain joins TRBV30 and TRBJ1-5; 7 bases line up with TRBD1. This CDR3 has 13 amino acids. Germline CDR1 GTSNPN, CDR2 SVGIG (reference sequence). The V and J ends lost 4 bases and 5 bases, in that order; junction bases with no gene match: 5. In DNA, the CDR3 is TGTGCCTGGAAGACAGGGTTCGATCAGCCCCAGCATTTT. Protein: CAWKTGFDQPQHF.

This chain links TRBV6-6 with TRBJ1-5; D gene ambiguous. Deletions cut 3 bases from V and 1 base from J, with 10 bases between. Germline V lookup: CDR1 MNHNY, CDR2 SVGAGI (reference sequence). CDR3 length: 15 amino acids. The CDR3 bases are TGTGCCAGCAGTTATTCCGATCCGAGCAATCAGCCCCAGCATTTT. The encoded protein is CASSYSDPSNQPQHF.

The rearrangement links TRBV19 to TRBJ2-7; perhaps TRBD2 as D (6 bases). The CDR3 is 12 residues long. The V gene lost 9 bases and the J gene lost 7 bases, with 16 bases spanning the gap. Germline values: CDR1 LNHDA, CDR2 SQIVND (reference sequence). In DNA form, the CDR3 reads TGTGCCAGCACCGGACAAGGGAGGGAGCAGTACTTC. This encodes CASTGQGREQYF.

In its sample, this clone was seen a few times. V usage is TRBV10-2 and J usage is TRBJ2-2, with D perhaps matching TRBD1 or TRBD2 (5 bases each). Germline V gene data show CDR1 as WSHSY and CDR2 as SAAADI. V gave up 3 bases and J gave up 6 bases, with 17 bases separating them. The CDR3 length is 16 residues. CDR3 DNA sequence: TGCGCCAGCAGTGACCCCGGGACGGCTTCTTCCGGGGAGCTGTTTTTT. This encodes CASSDPGTASSGELFF.

The chain joins TRBV30 to TRBJ2-7; tentative D call: TRBD2 (6 bases). Trimming stripped 5 bases from V and 7 bases from J, with 18 bases between. CDR3 length: 13 residues. Per the germline V gene, CDR1 is GTSNPN and CDR2 is SVGIG (reference sequence). Here the CDR3 reads CAWALGLAREQYF. In DNA, the CDR3 is TGTGCCTGGGCCCTGGGGCTAGCGAGAGAGCAGTACTTC.

The chain uses TRBV20-1 and TRBJ2-7; D unresolved. V lost 7 bases to trimming and J lost 1 base, with 5 bases between them. The germline gives CDR1 DFQATT, CDR2 SNEGSKA (reference sequence). There are 10 residues in the CDR3. The CDR3 loop reads CSVASYEQYF. DNA of the CDR3: TGCAGTGTAGCATCCTACGAGCAGTACTTC.

The genes are TRBV9 and TRBJ2-3; 8 positions match TRBD2. Germline values: CDR1 SGDLS, CDR2 YYNGEE. With 3 bases clipped from V and 2 bases from J, the junction kept 5 bases outside the gene matches. This CDR3 has 15 amino acids. The CDR3 reads CASSAFGGATDTQYF. In DNA, the CDR3 is TGTGCCAGCAGCGCCTTCGGGGGGGCCACAGATACGCAGTATTTT. Full variable domain (outside the CDR3, taken from reference TRBV9 and TRBJ2-3): DSGVTQTPKHLITATGQRVTLRCSPRSGDLSVYWYQQSLDQGLQFLIQYYNGEERAKGNILERFSAQQFPDLHSELNLSSLELGDSALYFCASSAFGGATDTQYFGPGTRLTVL.

This chain links TRBV27 with TRBJ1-5; 7 bases map to TRBD1. V was pared by 8 bases and J by 6 bases, with 7 bases of the junction left unmatched. Germline V gives CDR1 MNHEY, CDR2 SMNVEV (reference sequence). CDR3 length: 13 residues. The CDR3 DNA follows: TGTGCCAGCGGTAGACAGGGTTCTCAGCCCCAGCATTTT. Translating it yields CASGRQGSQPQHF.

V is TRBV29-1 and J is TRBJ1-2; TRBD1 matches at 11 bases. CDR1 is SQVTM, CDR2 ANQGSEA, per germline. CDR3 length equals 13 residues. J lost 10 bases, V lost 7 bases, and 11 bases had no gene match. This CDR3 reads CSGWTGGFSDYTF. The CDR3 DNA reads TGCAGCGGATGGACAGGGGGCTTCTCGGACTACACCTTC. Looking up the rest from reference TRBV29-1 and TRBJ1-2 gives the full variable domain: SAVISQKPSRDICQRGTSLTIQCQVDSQVTMMFWYRQQPGQSLTLIATANQGSEATYESGFVIDKFPISRPNLTFSTLTVSNMSPEDSSIYLCSGWTGGFSDYTFGSGTRLTVV.

V and J are TRBV28 and TRBJ1-5; D is perhaps TRBD1 (5 bases). This CDR3 is built from 10 residues. V gave up 5 bases and J gave up 9 bases, with 5 bases separating them. Germline V gives CDR1 MDHEN, CDR2 SYDVKM. The CDR3 DNA reads TGTGCCAGCAGTACAGGGCCCCAGCATTTT. Protein: CASSTGPQHF.

The gene calls are TRBV5-5 and TRBJ2-5, with D perhaps matching TRBD1 or TRBD2 (5 bases each). The CDR3 is 15 residues long. Germline CDR1 SGHKS, CDR2 YYEKEE (reference sequence). V lost 4 bases to trimming and J lost 9 bases, with 22 bases between them. CDR3 nucleotides: TGTGCCAGCAGCCCGCCGGGGACCGTCATGTCGCCCCAGTACTTC. This translates into CASSPPGTVMSPQYF.

The chain uses TRBV5-1 and TRBJ2-1, with TRBD2 identical over 9 bases. The length of the CDR3 is 14 residues. The J segment lost 7 bases and the V segment lost 7 bases, leaving 9 bases of the junction unmatched. Germline assignment: CDR1 SGHRS and CDR2 YFSETQ. CDR3 amino acids: CASALAGASNEQFF. CDR3 in DNA: TGCGCCAGCGCATTAGCGGGAGCGTCAAATGAGCAGTTCTTC.

In its sample, this clone was seen a few times. The rearrangement links TRBV18 to TRBJ2-6; no clear D gene. Germline CDR1 is KGHSH and CDR2 is LQKENI. Trimming removed 3 bases from V and 2 bases from J, with 8 bases in between. CDR3 length: 15 residues. This CDR3 reads CASSPGFTGANVLTF. The CDR3 coding sequence is TGTGCCAGCTCACCGGGCTTCACTGGGGCCAACGTCCTGACTTTC.

The rearrangement joins TRBV4-1 to TRBJ2-5, with D possibly being TRBD1 (5 bases). CDR1 MGHRA and CDR2 YSYEKL come from the germline V gene. The CDR3 has 16 amino acids. The ends were cut back, 5 bases at V and 4 bases at J, with 20 bases in the middle. The CDR3 DNA reads as TGCGCCAGCAGCTACAACCTAGGCCAGGGTAGAGAGACCCAGTACTTC. Translated: CASSYNLGQGRETQYF.

The rearrangement joins TRBV7-2 to TRBJ2-7, with D possibly TRBD1 on 6 matching bases. Per the germline V gene, CDR1 is SGHTA and CDR2 is FQGNSA. This CDR3 region has 12 residues. V dropped 5 bases and J dropped 7 bases, with 12 bases sitting between them. The CDR3 loop is CASSRFRGEQYF. As DNA, the CDR3 is TGTGCCAGCAGCCGGTTTAGGGGGGAGCAGTACTTC.

The chain joins TRBV19 to TRBJ2-1; D gene unclear. V lost 7 bases to trimming and J lost 0 bases, with 4 bases between them. CDR1 and CDR2 (germline): LNHDA, SQIVND (reference sequence). This CDR3 spans 12 amino acids. CDR3 bases: TGTGCCAGTAAAAGCTCCTACAATGAGCAGTTCTTC. It codes for CASKSSYNEQFF.

The genes are TRBV30 and TRBJ2-3; the D gene is possibly TRBD2 (6 bases). The CDR3 extends over 13 amino acids. V lost 0 bases and J lost 6, with 10 bases in between. The germline V gene encodes CDR1 GTSNPN and CDR2 SVGIG (reference sequence). The CDR3 here is CAWSVRGRDTQYF. The CDR3 bases are TGTGCCTGGAGTGTACGAGGGAGGGATACGCAGTATTTT.

This chain connects TRBV7-2 to TRBJ1-6; D gene uncertain. The V gene's germline CDR1 is SGHTA and CDR2 FQGNSA. The CDR3 runs to 14 residues. The V end was cut by 1 base, the J end by 10 bases, with 11 bases between. The DNA of the CDR3 is TGTGCCAGCAGCTTAGTCGGTTTGTGGTCACCCCTCCACTTT. Its protein is CASSLVGLWSPLHF.

This clone showed up just a few times. This rearrangement joins TRBV28 to TRBJ1-2; no firm D call. CDR1 and CDR2 from the germline V gene are MDHEN and SYDVKM. V was trimmed by 5 bases and J by 6 bases, leaving 13 bases between them. CDR3 length: 13 residues. In nucleotides, the CDR3 is TGTGCCAGCAGTGGCAGTACCGCCCATGGCTACACCTTC. Protein: CASSGSTAHGYTF.

This clone was detected only once. This chain links TRBV19 with TRBJ1-1, with D maybe TRBD1 (5 bases). This CDR3 contains 13 residues. Looked up from germline, CDR1 is LNHDA and CDR2 is SQIVND (reference sequence). V was trimmed by 1 base and J by 5 bases, leaving 8 bases between them. CDR3 DNA: TGTGCCAGTAGTATAGTGGAGGGGACTGAAGCTTTCTTT. Translating gives CASSIVEGTEAFF.

The rearrangement joins TRBV7-9 to TRBJ2-3, with 9 bases identical to TRBD2. The V segment lost 4 bases and the J segment 9 bases; nucleotides outside the gene matches: 8. The length of the CDR3 is 14 residues. Germline V gene lookup returns CDR1 SEHNR and CDR2 FQNEAQ (reference sequence). Here the CDR3 DNA reads TGTGCCAGCAGCTCTTCGGATCTAGCGGGGACGCAGTATTTT. It translates to CASSSSDLAGTQYF.

This sequence joins TRBV4-2 and TRBJ1-4; a possible D gene is TRBD1 (5 bases). Germline V gene sequence: CDR1 LGHNA, CDR2 YNFKEQ. The germline V and J ends were trimmed by 0 bases and 4 bases, with 12 bases remaining between them. This CDR3 comprises 16 residues. DNA of the CDR3: TGTGCCAGCAGCCAAGATCGGGGGAACTATAATGAAAAACTGTTTTTT. This translates into CASSQDRGNYNEKLFF.

This sequence joins TRBV7-6 and TRBJ2-7; 9 positions agree with TRBD2. J lost 5 bases, V lost 4 bases, and 6 bases had no gene match. The CDR3 is 14 amino acids. The germline V gene encodes CDR1 SGHVS and CDR2 FNYEAQ. The CDR3 nucleotides are TGTGCCAGCAGCTCCGGTAGCGGGAGCAACGAGCAGTACTTC. It specifies CASSSGSGSNEQYF.